The 3 T cell receptor beta chains below were found in one sample sequenced in a study of Ad26.COV2.S vaccination and SARS-CoV-2 variants. Noted treatment: some 20 received Ad26.COV2.S at low or high dose, single or two shots; 5 received placebo; per-sample allocation not given. Samples were taken on day 63 after the first vaccine or placebo injection. Only in-frame clones appear in the TCRdb table, and some are missing; sequencing was by immunoSEQ multiplex PCR. This repertoire shows about 350,000 clones, about 88% found once; its top ten account for around 6.4%. The input for sequencing was peripheral blood, taken in a trial of Ad26.COV2.S vaccine versus placebo. The receptors stem from a person aged 18 to 65 who received the Ad26.COV2.S COVID-19 vaccine or a placebo.

The count of this clone is one. The V gene is TRBV7-2, the J gene TRBJ2-7; TRBD2 aligns across 7 bases. Germline CDR1 reads SGHTA; CDR2 reads FQGNSA. This CDR3 is built from 13 residues. V trimming: 4 bases; J trimming: 3 bases; junction bases outside the gene matches: 3. CDR3 in DNA: TGTGCCAGCAGCTCCTCTAGCGGCTACGAGCAGTACTTC. It yields the protein CASSSSSGYEQYF.

This clone was picked up a small number of times. The chain is built from TRBV7-2 and TRBJ1-4, with D possibly matching TRBD1 (6 bases). CDR3 size: 14 residues. V was trimmed by 5 bases and J by 6 bases, leaving 13 bases between them. Germline lookup yields CDR1 SGHTA and CDR2 FQGNSA. The CDR3 loop is CASSTQGEHEKLFF. As DNA, the CDR3 is TGTGCCAGCAGCACACAGGGAGAGCATGAAAAACTGTTTTTT.

The chain has TRBV29-1 and TRBJ1-3, with no clear D. V lost 6 bases to trimming and J lost 7 bases, with 13 bases between them. The CDR3 spans 12 residues. Per germline, CDR1 SQVTM and CDR2 ANQGSEA. The chain's CDR3 is CSVAEGSNTIYF. The CDR3 region has the DNA TGCAGCGTCGCGGAGGGTAGTAACACCATATATTTT. The full variable domain, its missing parts supplied by reference TRBV29-1 and TRBJ1-3, is SAVISQKPSRDICQRGTSLTIQCQVDSQVTMMFWYRQQPGQSLTLIATANQGSEATYESGFVIDKFPISRPNLTFSTLTVSNMSPEDSSIYLCSVAEGSNTIYFGEGSWLTVV.